Sequencing of this T cell receptor beta chain was carried out in a study of cytomegalovirus exposure and HLA in healthy donors (dated by TCRdb to 2017 to 2019). General notes on the study: An earlier analysis of some 620 of the donors reported about 260 Gb of sequence data and 117 million unique TCR beta sequences obtained from roughly 170 million T cells. Several DR-DQ haplotypes were treated as single units for association and clustering because of strong linkage in the cohort. Among the roughly 400 genotyped donors, 75% to 90% belonged to the genetic ancestry cluster associated with self-reported Caucasian donors. The study aimed to test whether cataloging public T cell receptors could reveal signatures of past pathogen exposure. Besides the first cohort of more than 650 subjects, a separate validation cohort made up of over 95 different subjects was used. A later analysis re-examined previously published TCR beta repertoires from over 500 donors and added high-resolution HLA genotyping to investigate patterns of TCR occurrence. The study profiled the T cell repertoires of about 720 subjects by immunosequencing and related them to cytomegalovirus serostatus. Rather than using new phenotypic data, the later analysis identified candidate immune exposures from TCR beta sequences and from how often those sequences occurred across donors. Genome-wide SNP genotypes for about three fifths of the roughly 670 donors were used in a later genetic analysis, which treated that subset as a discovery cohort. Approximately 310 gigabases of sequencing data and approximately 84 million unique TCR sequences were included in an early release covering under 650 HLA-typed donors. To predict cytomegalovirus infection status, the study combined high-throughput TCR immunosequencing, statistical association of individual TCRs with disease status, and machine learning. Donor age, sex, ethnicity and CMV serostatus were compiled together with the repertoire data. The number of donors typed differed by locus, with about 629-640 for A, B, C, DRB1 and DQB1, 522 for DQA1, 600 to 610 for DPA1, and 400 to 490 for DPB1. HLA typing included class I and class II loci at four-digit resolution. In an earlier analysis of a few hundred of the donors, high-throughput TCR beta sequencing was used to judge whether each TCR beta V gene segment behaved as functional or pseudogenic. Every repertoire in the discovery cohort had been generated on one and the same sequencing platform. Across 300 to 400 genotyped donors of the cohort, an average of roughly 250,000 unique TCR beta nucleotide sequences per donor were sequenced, and approximately 17% of those sequences were non-productive.

Its CDR3 holds 20 amino acids, cysteine through phenylalanine. The sequence is cut down to CDR3 DNA, 60 bases in frame from base 1. Clipping removes 5 bases from V and 2 bases from J, with 15 as the unmatched junction base count. The germline V gene specifies MDHEN as CDR1 and SYDVKM as CDR2. The receptor library was made with the immunoSEQ multiplex PCR assay. The multiplex PCR relied on a mix of 60 forward primers for TCR Vbeta segments and 13 reverse primers for TCR Jbeta segments. The CDR3 region of rearranged TCR beta genes was amplified from genomic DNA by a multiplex PCR assay. The Illumina HiSeq System was used to sequence the amplified TCR beta libraries as 87-base-pair reads. The authors processed their data as follows. In a later analysis, 80 million or so unique TCR beta chains were counted across the approximately 640 repertoires, and some 10 million of these chains were shared by at least two donors. Raw reads were error-corrected and collapsed into unique sequences by a nearest-neighbor algorithm in which closely related sequences were merged to remove PCR and sequencing errors. To assign V, D and J gene segments, CDR3 sequences were aligned to IMGT reference sequences. For a sequence to be retained, at least a six-nucleotide match to both a V gene segment and a J gene segment was required. Rearrangements were classified as productive when the CDR3 lacked stop codons and remained in frame with V and J, and all other rearrangements were classified as non-productive. Following IMGT convention, CDR3 was defined as the stretch from the second conserved V-encoded cysteine up to the conserved J-encoded phenylalanine. In an earlier analysis of 550 to 650 of the donors, sequences lacking an unambiguous match to a single V gene segment were excluded. In an earlier analysis of 587 of the donors, V segments were called functional above 56.7% productive rearrangements and were called segregating when the between-donor standard deviation exceeded 5%. A statistical classification framework was developed to diagnose cytomegalovirus status using the catalog of TCR beta chain sequences. In a later analysis, TCR nucleotide sequences were compared against IMGT/GENE-DB human TR gene sequences so that V and J genes could be assigned. Using the TCRdist pipeline, a later analysis assigned CDR3 sequences along with most-parsimonious VDJ recombination scenarios. In a later analysis, each TCR beta chain was defined by its CDR3 amino acid sequence together with its V-gene family, and reads without a unique V-gene family were excluded. A later analysis removed several hundred highly shared, low-generation-probability nucleotide sequences to deal with suspected cross-contamination and a sequencing artifact. In a later analysis, a clonal expansion index was calculated for each public chain from normalized within-repertoire ranks of inferred template counts. A later analysis computed generation probabilities with a VDJ recombination model fitted to out-of-frame rearrangements, and checked the results against IGoR. In a later analysis, TCR-TCR, TCR-HLA and TCR-CMV co-occurrence was scored with hypergeometric tests, and a repertoire-size bias correction was applied to TCR pairs. A later analysis estimated false discovery rates by permuting HLA or CMV assignments 20 times. In a later analysis, co-occurring TCRs were grouped with DBSCAN, and TCRdist sequence similarity was added when clustering was performed within HLA-allele-positive subsets. Co-occurrence clustering excluded repertoires with fewer than 30,000 or more than 120,000 public chains, plus five with anomalous nucleotide sharing. Drawn from immuneACCESS, this table holds only the in-frame rearrangements with V and J called that TCRdb kept. Clones are partly lost; checked studies trace under half to an unresolved V gene and leave the rest unexplained. That table supplies the V and J calls and clone size; D and trimming were determined from the DNA. This sample holds around 210,000 clones; around 77% were observed only once. Less than 3.5% of the sample lies in the top ten.

In total, 600 or so healthy bone marrow donors made up the cohort. At the time of sampling, all cohort members were nominally healthy, though unrecorded immune exposures were likely present. The donor was CMV seronegative and was included in the group of a few hundred seronegative cohort members. Each donor provided a peripheral blood sample, and peripheral blood mononuclear cells were used for TCR beta sequencing. Genomic DNA extraction from the blood cell samples was performed with the Qiagen DNeasy Blood Extraction Kit. As to this clone: It has no known antigen specificity. No per-base quality is available; no much larger clone lies one base away.

Study-wide conclusions, independent of this receptor: A later analysis reported that several top co-occurrence clusters appeared linked to parvovirus B19, influenza, CMV and Epstein-Barr virus. Immune exposure information for the cohort was limited to CMV serostatus. An earlier analysis of approximately 600 of the donors showed that most TCR beta V segments appeared in productive rearrangements either about 87% or about 30% of the time, which broadly matched IMGT annotations. Because counts were too low, approximately 18 rarely observed V segments, including chromosome 9 orphons, were excluded from the earlier analysis of fewer than 650 of the donors. The authors suggested that the approach could potentially be extended to other disease states and immunological phenotypes. A further reported finding was that TCR beta sequences accurately predicted the HLA-A and HLA-B alleles for most subjects in the first cohort. A cluster of highly shared sequence variants was judged likely to be a technical artifact of the sequencing pipeline. In vitro tests confirmed that a few of the cytomegalovirus-associated TCR beta chains recognize cytomegalovirus antigens. A later genetic analysis reported fewer N-insertions in productive TCRs among donors in an Asian-associated ancestry cluster than the roughly 700-donor mean. Some IMGT-functional V segments, including TRBV6-2 and TRBV6-3, could not be distinguished by the 87-base-pair reads and were therefore excluded. Presence/absence analyses assumed roughly uniform sequencing depth across donors, an assumption that may not hold. While some public TCRs were present in many individuals, most TCR sequences turned up only very rarely across donors. The classifier was reported to diagnose cytomegalovirus status with high specificity and sensitivity in both the original cohort and the validation cohort. In a later analysis, HLA-associated TCR beta chains were found to be more clonally expanded and to have lower generation probabilities than equally common non-associated chains. Because HLA typing was unavailable for some donors at each locus, only the typed subset was used in association tests. Assigning TCR associations to individual alleles was difficult when HLA alleles, especially DR and DQ, strongly co-occurred. Correlated functional status among segregating V segments might be attributable to linkage disequilibrium, but an unknown experimental factor could not be ruled out. According to a later analysis, most CMV-associated TCR beta chains appeared to be HLA-restricted, and the HLA associations seemed to be driven largely by CMV exposure. This cohort had only TCR beta chains sequenced, and the lack of alpha or paired-chain data limited which features could be detected. In a later analysis, TCR association rates were found to vary across HLA loci, with the most associated TCRs seen for DRB1 alleles and the fewest for HLA-C alleles. In a later analysis, some 17,000 TCR beta sequences were associated with specific HLA alleles at a false discovery rate of 0.05. An association between a missense DCLRE1C variant and V-gene and J-gene trimming of TCR beta chains was found in a later genetic analysis and replicated in an independent cohort. In the study, about 150 TCR beta chains were listed as associated with cytomegalovirus.

The sequence is built from TRBV28 and TRBJ2-1, and 13 bases in between align with TRBD2. The source is a woman in her twenties or thirties in good health and CMV-seronegative. The sequencing input was PBMCs. In nucleotide form, the sequence is TGTGCCAGCAGTACATTTATTCCTCGACTAGCGGGAGGCCCCTACAATGAGCAGTTCTTC. It encodes CASSTFIPRLAGGPYNEQFF.